The rows below give T cell receptor beta chains drawn from one sample of a study of shared clonotypes between healthy human individuals. Sequencing was performed with immunoSEQ multiplex PCR; in TCRdb, only in-frame clones are kept and a portion is missing. Of about 1.5 million clones listed, roughly 96% are singletons. Sequenced: naive CD4+ T cells sorted from blood. These TCRs come from a man aged 30 to 45 in good health. The CDR3 runs from the conserved cysteine through the conserved F or W. A D gene is named only where the DNA matches it firmly. Only some rows state a clone size, as once, few, many or a class for expanded clones.

J gene,D gene,V gene,clone size,CDR3 protein,CDR3 DNA
TRBJ1-5,.,TRBV6-1,.,CASSEARSPHQPQHF,TGTGCCAGCAGTGAAGCTAGGTCACCTCATCAGCCCCAGCATTTT
TRBJ2-2,TRBD2,TRBV19,.,CASTSGREGTGELFF,TGTGCCAGTACTAGCGGGAGGGAGGGCACCGGGGAGCTGTTTTTT
TRBJ2-1,TRBD2,TRBV9,.,CASSPHSGNEQFF,TGTGCCAGCAGCCCCCATAGCGGGAATGAGCAGTTCTTC
TRBJ2-1,TRBD2,TRBV5-1,.,CASSLVREKYNEQFF,TGCGCCAGCAGCTTGGTGCGGGAGAAGTACAATGAGCAGTTCTTC
TRBJ2-1,.,TRBV5-1,.,CASSLVWTEGNEQFF,TGCGCCAGCAGCTTGGTATGGACAGAGGGGAATGAGCAGTTCTTC
TRBJ2-1,.,TRBV5-5,.,CASSLGVSSYNEQFF,TGTGCCAGCAGCTTGGGGGTGAGCTCCTACAATGAGCAGTTCTTC
TRBJ1-1,TRBD1,TRBV14,.,CASSQQGQGRNTEAFF,TGTGCCAGCAGCCAACAGGGACAGGGGCGCAACACTGAAGCTTTCTTT
TRBJ2-2,.,TRBV28,.,CASSLYGLGLFF,TGTGCCAGCAGTTTATACGGCCTGGGGCTGTTTTTT
TRBJ2-3,.,TRBV5-4,.,CASSPTWSTDTQYF,TGTGCCAGCAGCCCCACCTGGAGCACAGATACGCAGTATTTT
TRBJ2-3,.,TRBV29-1,few,CSVVGGDTDTQYF,TGCAGCGTTGTGGGGGGAGACACAGATACGCAGTATTTT
TRBJ2-2,.,TRBV19,once,CATLHHVGGNTGELFF,TGTGCCACCCTCCATCACGTCGGGGGGAACACCGGGGAGCTGTTTTTT
TRBJ2-7,TRBD1,TRBV5-6,.,CASSAGQGLYEQYF,TGTGCCAGCAGCGCTGGACAGGGACTCTACGAGCAGTACTTC
TRBJ2-1,.,TRBV18,.,CASSESGLAKEQFF,TGTGCCAGCTCAGAATCGGGACTCGCCAAGGAGCAGTTCTTC
TRBJ2-3,TRBD2,TRBV6-5,.,CASSYFPSGTWMAQYF,TGTGCCAGCAGTTACTTTCCTAGCGGGACCTGGATGGCGCAGTATTTT
TRBJ1-4,.,TRBV6-6,.,CASSSQRKLFF,TGTGCCAGCAGTTCTCAAAGAAAACTGTTTTTT
TRBJ1-2,.,TRBV14,.,CASSPVRGGGYTF,TGTGCCAGCAGCCCGGTCCGGGGAGGTGGCTACACCTTC
TRBJ1-5,.,TRBV6-1,.,CASSPGQNNQPQHF,TGTGCCAGCAGTCCCGGACAAAACAATCAGCCCCAGCATTTT
TRBJ2-5,TRBD1,TRBV5-1,.,CASSLTGTEETQYF,TGCGCCAGCAGCTTGACCGGGACAGAAGAGACCCAGTACTTC
TRBJ2-3,TRBD2,TRBV6-1,.,CASSDRGEVADTQYF,TGTGCCAGCAGTGATCGGGGGGAGGTTGCAGATACGCAGTATTTT
TRBJ2-7,TRBD2,TRBV6-1,.,CASSEVPGGYEQYF,TGTGCCAGCAGTGAAGTTCCGGGAGGCTACGAGCAGTACTTC
TRBJ1-2,.,TRBV19,once,CASSVGLLNYGYTF,TGTGCCAGTAGTGTGGGACTTCTCAACTATGGCTACACCTTC
TRBJ2-3,.,TRBV7-3,.,CASSLFFGTGLVDTQYF,TGTGCCAGCAGCTTATTTTTTGGGACTGGCTTAGTTGATACGCAGTATTTT
TRBJ1-1,.,TRBV6-1,.,CASTTSTSNTEAFF,TGTGCCAGCACCACCTCGACATCGAACACTGAAGCTTTCTTT
TRBJ2-1,.,TRBV5-1,.,CASSPARSRSYNEQFF,TGCGCCAGCAGCCCAGCTAGATCTCGCTCCTACAATGAGCAGTTCTTC
TRBJ2-2,TRBD2,TRBV5-1,.,CASSSSGRMSTGELFF,TGCGCCAGCAGCTCTAGCGGGAGGATGAGCACCGGGGAGCTGTTTTTT
TRBJ2-5,.,TRBV7-2,.,CASSPGPRREETQYF,TGTGCCAGCAGCCCGGGCCCTAGGCGGGAAGAGACCCAGTACTTC
TRBJ1-5,.,TRBV7-2,.,CASSLEVGNQAQHF,TGTGCCAGCAGCTTAGAAGTGGGGAATCAGGCCCAGCATTTT
TRBJ1-5,.,TRBV15,.,CATSRDVRESAAQHF,TGTGCCACCAGCAGAGATGTGCGGGAATCAGCGGCCCAGCATTTT
TRBJ2-1,.,TRBV5-1,once,CASSFGSELAFSSYNEQFF,TGCGCCAGCAGCTTTGGCTCGGAACTAGCTTTCAGCTCCTACAATGAGCAGTTCTTC
TRBJ2-3,TRBD2,TRBV7-2,.,CASSSSTSGRVTDTQYF,TGTGCCAGCAGCTCGTCGACTAGCGGGAGGGTTACAGATACGCAGTATTTT
TRBJ2-2,.,TRBV21-1,once,CASSKGRGQSTGELFF,TGTGCCAGCAGCAAGGGTAGGGGACAGAGCACCGGGGAGCTGTTTTTT
TRBJ1-3,.,TRBV5-1,once,CASRVGDIGSGNTIYF,TGCGCCAGCAGAGTCGGAGATATCGGCTCTGGAAACACCATATATTTT
TRBJ1-1,TRBD1,TRBV10-3,.,CAISESYPGGREAFF,TGTGCCATCAGTGAGTCCTATCCAGGGGGCCGTGAAGCTTTCTTT
TRBJ1-3,.,TRBV5-1,.,CASSGAGISGNTIYF,TGCGCCAGCAGCGGTGCAGGTATCTCTGGAAACACCATATATTTT
TRBJ2-2,.,TRBV18,.,CASSPNFSGTGELFF,TGTGCCAGCTCACCCAACTTTTCAGGGACCGGGGAGCTGTTTTTT
TRBJ1-2,.,TRBV14,.,CASSQDLWGGYTF,TGTGCCAGCAGCCAAGATTTGTGGGGAGGCTACACCTTC
TRBJ2-7,.,TRBV28,.,CASSLPLSANYEQYF,TGTGCCAGCAGTCTACCCCTTAGCGCGAACTACGAGCAGTACTTC
TRBJ2-1,TRBD2,TRBV11-2,.,CASSFPRAAGPYNEQFF,TGTGCCAGCAGCTTCCCCCGGGCAGCGGGACCCTACAATGAGCAGTTCTTC
TRBJ2-7,TRBD2,TRBV27,.,CAIGSSGRAEQYF,TGTGCCATCGGTTCTAGCGGGAGGGCCGAGCAGTACTTC
TRBJ2-1,TRBD1,TRBV11-3,.,CASSKTGNIEQFF,TGTGCCAGCAGCAAGACAGGGAATATAGAGCAGTTCTTC
TRBJ2-2,.,TRBV2,.,CASQRDTNTGELFF,TGTGCCAGCCAAAGGGACACGAACACCGGGGAGCTGTTTTTT
TRBJ1-1,.,TRBV21-1,.,CASSPILEAFF,TGTGCCAGCAGCCCCATTCTGGAAGCTTTCTTT